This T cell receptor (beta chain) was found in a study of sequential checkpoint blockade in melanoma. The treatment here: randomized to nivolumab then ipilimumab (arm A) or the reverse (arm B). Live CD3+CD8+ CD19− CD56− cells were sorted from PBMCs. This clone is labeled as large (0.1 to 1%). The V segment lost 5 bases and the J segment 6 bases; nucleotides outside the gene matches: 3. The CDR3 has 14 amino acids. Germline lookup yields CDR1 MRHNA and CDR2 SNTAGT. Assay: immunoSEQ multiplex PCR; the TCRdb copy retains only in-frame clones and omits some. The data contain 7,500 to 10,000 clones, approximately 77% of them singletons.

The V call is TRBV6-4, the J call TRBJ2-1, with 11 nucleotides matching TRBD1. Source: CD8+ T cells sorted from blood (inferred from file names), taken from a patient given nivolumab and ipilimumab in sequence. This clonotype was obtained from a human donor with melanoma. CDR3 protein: CASSPGTGGNEQFF. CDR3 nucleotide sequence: TGTGCCAGCAGTCCCGGGACAGGGGGCAATGAGCAGTTCTTC.